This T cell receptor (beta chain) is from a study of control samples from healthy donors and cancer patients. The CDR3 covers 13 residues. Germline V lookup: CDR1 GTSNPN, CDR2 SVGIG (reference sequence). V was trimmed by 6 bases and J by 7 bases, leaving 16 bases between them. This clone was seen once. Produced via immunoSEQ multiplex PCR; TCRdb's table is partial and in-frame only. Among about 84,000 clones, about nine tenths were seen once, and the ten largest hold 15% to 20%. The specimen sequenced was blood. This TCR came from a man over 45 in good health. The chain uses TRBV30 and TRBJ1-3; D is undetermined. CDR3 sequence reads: CACGKDSGNTIYF. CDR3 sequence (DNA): TGTGCCTGCGGGAAGGACTCCGGGAACACCATATATTTT. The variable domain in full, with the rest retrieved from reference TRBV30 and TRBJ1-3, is SQTIHQWPATLVQPVGSPLSLECTVEGTSNPNLYWYRQAAGRGLQLLFYSVGIGQISSEVPQNLSASRPQDRQFILSSKKLLLSDSGFYLCACGKDSGNTIYFGEGSWLTVV.